The source of this TCR beta chain is a study of blood T cells in healthy people across ages. A second PCR of roughly 6 to 12 cycles used a sample-barcoded 5' primer and a J-beta primer mix. TCRdb re-analysed the 5' RACE reads in MiXCR, keeping a single row per CDR3 protein. The sample holds about a million distinct CDR3 sequences, about 53% seen once. Study findings and constraints: Getting older went along with TCR beta diversity per million T cells dropping roughly linearly.

Each donor supplied 7.5 to 10 milliliters of peripheral blood. With each sample, at least 5 micrograms of total RNA were extracted. The germline V and J ends were trimmed by 1 base and 6 bases, with 12 bases remaining between them. The CDR3 covers 15 residues. Germline lookup yields CDR1 LGHNA and CDR2 YSLEER. Comments on this clonotype: What it binds is not known.

This rearrangement joins TRBV4-3 to TRBJ1-4; D is uncertain. The sequenced sample was blood. The clonotype comes from a woman aged 60-75 years in good health. The CDR3, as DNA: TGCGCCAGCAGCCAAGCGAGGACTTCGGATGAAAAACTGTTTTTT. The encoded protein is CASSQARTSDEKLFF.